Following are 9 T cell receptor beta chains from one sample sequenced in a study of siplizumab effects on memory and regulatory T cells. The method was immunoSEQ multiplex PCR; TCRdb's version includes in-frame clones alone and lacks a portion of them. The sample contains fewer than 70,000 clones, about 87% of which appear only once. Sequencing used Tregs sorted from blood. The receptors were gathered from a human donor in good health.

Here the CDR3 DNA reads TGTGCCAGCGGGACAGGGTATACGCAGTATTTT. It codes for CASGTGYTQYF. The rearrangement joins TRBV6-5 to TRBJ2-3; 9 bases line up with TRBD1. The CDR3 loop spans 11 amino acids. V trimming: 8 bases; J trimming: 7 bases; junction bases outside the gene matches: 1. CDR1 MNHEY and CDR2 SVGAGI come from the germline V gene.

The chain recombines TRBV6-5 with TRBJ1-2; TRBD1 might be the D (6 bases). The CDR3 extends over 13 amino acids. Per germline, CDR1 MNHEY and CDR2 SVGAGI. The V and J ends lost 6 bases and 2 bases respectively, with 10 bases between them. CDR3 sequence (DNA): TGTGCCAGCAGCTCGGGACAAAACTATGGCTACACCTTC. Its protein is CASSSGQNYGYTF.

J is TRBJ2-7 and V is TRBV5-1; a possible D gene is TRBD1 (7 bases). There are 16 residues in the CDR3. Trimming cost V 0 bases and J 2 bases, with 15 bases left between them. CDR1 is SGHRS and CDR2 is YFSETQ in the germline V gene. CDR3 coding DNA: TGCGCCAGCAGCTTGGCCCGGGCAGGGGGGCCCTACGAGCAGTACTTC. Its protein product is CASSLARAGGPYEQYF.

The V gene is TRBV25-1, the J gene TRBJ1-1, with D possibly being TRBD1 (5 bases). Germline CDR1 is MGHDK and CDR2 is SYGVNS. The CDR3 runs to 14 residues. V was shortened by 4 bases and J by 4 bases, with 13 bases between the two germline ends. The CDR3 sequence is CASSVGVRGTEAFF. Here the CDR3 DNA reads TGTGCCAGCAGTGTGGGGGTACGGGGCACTGAAGCTTTCTTT.

The J gene is TRBJ2-2, the V gene TRBV7-8; the match to TRBD2 covers 13 bases. Germline V gives CDR1 SGHVS, CDR2 FQNEAQ. Trimming cost V 1 base and J 2 bases; bases outside gene matches: 10. This CDR3 is built from 20 residues. The CDR3 bases are TGTGCCAGCAGCTTAGTGGGACTAGCGGGGCGGCGGGGTAACACCGGGGAGCTGTTTTTT. Its protein product is CASSLVGLAGRRGNTGELFF.

This chain links TRBV5-1 with TRBJ2-3; D is undetermined. The germline V and J ends were trimmed by 4 bases and 2 bases, with 8 bases remaining between them. Looked up from germline, CDR1 is SGHRS and CDR2 is YFSETQ. The CDR3 spans 13 residues. CDR3 residues: CASSARSTDTQYF. CDR3 in DNA: TGCGCCAGCAGCGCCCGGTCCACAGATACGCAGTATTTT.

The chain is built from TRBV6-5 and TRBJ2-7, with D perhaps TRBD1 or TRBD2 (5 bases each). The V and J ends lost 7 bases and 7 bases respectively, with 17 bases between them. Germline assignment: CDR1 MNHEY and CDR2 SVGAGI. The CDR3 spans 13 residues. CDR3 nucleotide sequence: TGTGCCAGCAAAACGAGGGGTTCGGGGGAGCAGTACTTC. It is translated as CASKTRGSGEQYF.

This chain uses TRBV10-3 with TRBJ1-2; D may be TRBD1 (5 bases). The CDR3 is 13 residues long. Trimming took off 5 bases at V and 4 bases at J, with 11 bases between the two ends. The germline V gene encodes CDR1 ENHRY and CDR2 SYGVKD. CDR3 sequence reads: CAISPGSGYGYTF. The DNA for the CDR3 is TGTGCCATCAGTCCAGGGTCGGGCTATGGCTACACCTTC.

The V call is TRBV28, the J call TRBJ2-1; D is possibly TRBD1 (5 bases). The CDR3 has 14 residues. Germline V gives CDR1 MDHEN, CDR2 SYDVKM. Trimming removed 3 bases at V and 10 bases at J, with 16 bases between. CDR3 in DNA: TGTGCCAGCAGTTTGGGGCAGGGCCGGTACGAGCAGTTCTTC. Its protein product is CASSLGQGRYEQFF.